These 3 T cell receptor beta chains were sequenced from one sample in a study of molecular identifiers for immune sequencing clone quantification. TCRdb reprocessed the PCR reads with MiXCR, giving one entry per CDR3 protein. Here the sample spans 460,000 or so distinct CDR3 sequences, 20% to 25% being singletons. The specimen was naive CD8+ T cells from blood, with Jurkat cell RNA spiked in. Described subset: FACS-sorted CD8+CD4-CCR7+CD45RA+ naive T cells. The receptors derive from a human donor in good health. Some libraries in this study had Jurkat cell RNA spiked in.

This clonotype was counted between two and nine times. The chain recombines TRBV12-3 or TRBV12-4 with TRBJ1-4, with D hard to call. The CDR3 sequence is 13 residues long. Deletions cut 10 bases from V and 12 bases from J, with 21 bases between. The DNA of the CDR3 is TGTGCCACCCGTGACGCGTATGGGATGGAACTGTTTTTT. It encodes CATRDAYGMELFF.

This clonotype came up a few times. The chain combines TRBV5-6 with TRBJ1-2; D is unresolved. This CDR3 spans 15 amino acids. CDR1 and CDR2 from the germline V gene are SGHDT and YYEEEE. V lost 3 bases, J lost 4 bases, and 16 bases lay in between. In nucleotides, the CDR3 is TGTGCCAGCAGCTCTTCTCGGGATCTGGTCTATGGCTACACCTTC. This translates into CASSSSRDLVYGYTF. Full variable domain (missing parts from reference TRBV5-6 and TRBJ1-2): DAGVTQSPTHLIKTRGQQVTLRCSPKSGHDTVSWYQQALGQGPQFIFQYYEEEERQRGNFPDRFSGHQFPNYSSELNVNALLLGDSALYLCASSSSRDLVYGYTFGSGTRLTVV.

This clonotype was seen at least ten times. The chain carries TRBV4-3 and TRBJ1-2; 10 bases are shared with TRBD1. The CDR3 has 16 residues. Germline CDR1 LGHNA, CDR2 YSLEER. V lost 3 bases to trimming and J lost 5 bases; unmatched junction nucleotides: 9. The CDR3 region is CASSQAQTGGAYGYTF. In DNA, the CDR3 is TGCGCCAGCAGCCAGGCCCAGACAGGGGGCGCATATGGCTACACCTTC.